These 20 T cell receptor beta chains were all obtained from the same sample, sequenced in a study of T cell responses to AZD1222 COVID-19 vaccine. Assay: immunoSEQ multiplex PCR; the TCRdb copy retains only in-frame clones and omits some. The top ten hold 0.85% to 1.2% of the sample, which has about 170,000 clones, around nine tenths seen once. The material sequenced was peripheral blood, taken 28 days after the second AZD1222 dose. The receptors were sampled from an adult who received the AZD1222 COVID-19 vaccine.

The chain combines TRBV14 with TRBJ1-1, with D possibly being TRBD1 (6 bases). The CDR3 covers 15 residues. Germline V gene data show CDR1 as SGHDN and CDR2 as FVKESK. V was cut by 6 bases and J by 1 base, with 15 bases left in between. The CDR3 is CASRPITGKNTEAFF. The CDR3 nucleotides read TGTGCCAGCAGGCCCATAACAGGGAAGAACACTGAAGCTTTCTTT.

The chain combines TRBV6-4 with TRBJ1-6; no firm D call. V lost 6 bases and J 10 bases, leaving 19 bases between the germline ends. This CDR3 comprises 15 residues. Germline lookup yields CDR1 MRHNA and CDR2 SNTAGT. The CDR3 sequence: CASSEQTGRGSPLHF. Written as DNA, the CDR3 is TGTGCCAGCAGCGAACAGACGGGAAGAGGCTCACCCCTCCACTTT.

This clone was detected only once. The CDR3 DNA follows: TGTGCCAGTAGTATCCCAACGGATTATAGCAATCAGCCCCAGCATTTT. Residues: CASSIPTDYSNQPQHF. V gene TRBV19 combines with J gene TRBJ1-5; D is unresolved. The V end was cut by 3 bases, the J end by 0 bases, with 12 bases between. The CDR3 is made up of 16 amino acids. Germline V gives CDR1 LNHDA, CDR2 SQIVND (reference sequence). The full variable domain, with the rest looked up from reference TRBV19 and TRBJ1-5, is DGGITQSPKYLFRKEGQNVTLSCEQNLNHDAMYWYRQDPGQGLRLIYYSQIVNDFQKGDIAEGYSVSREKKESFPLTVTSAQKNPTAFYLCASSIPTDYSNQPQHFGDGTRLSIL.

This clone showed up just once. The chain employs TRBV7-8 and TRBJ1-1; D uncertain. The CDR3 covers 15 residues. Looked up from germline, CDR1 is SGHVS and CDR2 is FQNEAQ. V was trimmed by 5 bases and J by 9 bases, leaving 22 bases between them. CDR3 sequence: CASSPRRVEGGKAFF. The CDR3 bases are TGTGCCAGCAGCCCGCGCCGGGTCGAGGGAGGAAAAGCTTTCTTT.

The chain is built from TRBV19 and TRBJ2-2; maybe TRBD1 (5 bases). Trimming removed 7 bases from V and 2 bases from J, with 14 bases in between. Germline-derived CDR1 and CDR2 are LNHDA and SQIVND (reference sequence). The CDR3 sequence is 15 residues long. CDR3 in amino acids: CASNSYRTNTGELFF. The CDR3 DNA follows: TGTGCCAGTAACTCATATAGGACAAACACCGGGGAGCTGTTTTTT.

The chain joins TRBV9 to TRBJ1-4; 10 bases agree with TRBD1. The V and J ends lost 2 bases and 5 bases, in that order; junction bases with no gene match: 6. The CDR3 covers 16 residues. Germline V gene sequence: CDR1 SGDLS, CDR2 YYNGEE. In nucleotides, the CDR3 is TGTGCCAGCAGCGTCGGGACAGGGGTTTCGAATGAAAAACTGTTTTTT. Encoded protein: CASSVGTGVSNEKLFF.

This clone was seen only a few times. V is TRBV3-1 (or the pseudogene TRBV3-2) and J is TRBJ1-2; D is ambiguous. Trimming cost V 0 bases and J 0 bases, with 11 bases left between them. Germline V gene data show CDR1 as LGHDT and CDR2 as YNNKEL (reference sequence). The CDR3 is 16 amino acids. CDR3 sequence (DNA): TGTGCCAGCAGCCAAGACCGAGGGCGGGCTAACTATGGCTACACCTTC. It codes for CASSQDRGRANYGYTF.

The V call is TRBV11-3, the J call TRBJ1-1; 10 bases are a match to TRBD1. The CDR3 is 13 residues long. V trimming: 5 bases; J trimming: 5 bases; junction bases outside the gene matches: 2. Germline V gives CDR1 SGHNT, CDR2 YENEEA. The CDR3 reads CASSGQGVTEAFF. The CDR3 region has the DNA TGTGCCAGCAGCGGACAGGGGGTTACTGAAGCTTTCTTT.

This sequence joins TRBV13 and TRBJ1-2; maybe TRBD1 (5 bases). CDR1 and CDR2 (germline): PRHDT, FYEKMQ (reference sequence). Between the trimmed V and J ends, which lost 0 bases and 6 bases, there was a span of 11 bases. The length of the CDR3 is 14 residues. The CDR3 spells CASSLGDSPHGYTF. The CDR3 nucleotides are TGTGCCAGCAGCTTAGGCGACAGTCCACATGGCTACACCTTC.

CDR3 bases: TGTGCCATCAGTGGGGGTCCGGGGCTACAAGAAGGGCCCCAGCATTTT. Translation gives CAISGGPGLQEGPQHF. This chain uses TRBV10-3 with TRBJ1-5; perhaps TRBD1 as D (5 bases). Germline-derived CDR1 and CDR2 are ENHRY and SYGVKD. This CDR3 spans 16 amino acids. V gave up 4 bases and J gave up 9 bases, with 22 bases separating them.

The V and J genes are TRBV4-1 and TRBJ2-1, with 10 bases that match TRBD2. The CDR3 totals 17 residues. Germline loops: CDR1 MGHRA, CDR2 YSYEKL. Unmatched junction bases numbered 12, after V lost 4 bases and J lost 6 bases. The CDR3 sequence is CASSPNKLAGASNEQFF. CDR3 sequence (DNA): TGCGCCAGCAGCCCTAACAAGCTAGCGGGGGCCTCCAATGAGCAGTTCTTC.

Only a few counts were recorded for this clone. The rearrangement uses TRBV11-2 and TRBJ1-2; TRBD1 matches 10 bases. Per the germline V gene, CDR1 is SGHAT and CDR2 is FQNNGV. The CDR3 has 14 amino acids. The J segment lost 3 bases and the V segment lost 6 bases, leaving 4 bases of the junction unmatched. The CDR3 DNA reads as TGTGCCAGCAGAACCGGGACAGGGGACTATGGCTACACCTTC. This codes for CASRTGTGDYGYTF.

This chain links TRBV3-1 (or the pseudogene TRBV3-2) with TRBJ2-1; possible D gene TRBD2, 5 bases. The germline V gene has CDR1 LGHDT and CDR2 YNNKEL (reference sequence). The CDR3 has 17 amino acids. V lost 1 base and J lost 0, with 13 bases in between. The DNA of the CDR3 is TGTGCCAGCAGCCAAGGACCGACTACGAGCTCCTACAATGAGCAGTTCTTC. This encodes CASSQGPTTSSYNEQFF.

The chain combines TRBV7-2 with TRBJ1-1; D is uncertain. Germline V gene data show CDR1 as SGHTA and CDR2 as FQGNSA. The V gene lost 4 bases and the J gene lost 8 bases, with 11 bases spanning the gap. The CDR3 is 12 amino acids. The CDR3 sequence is CASSSAVWEAFF. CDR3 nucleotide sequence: TGTGCCAGCAGCTCGGCAGTTTGGGAAGCTTTCTTT.

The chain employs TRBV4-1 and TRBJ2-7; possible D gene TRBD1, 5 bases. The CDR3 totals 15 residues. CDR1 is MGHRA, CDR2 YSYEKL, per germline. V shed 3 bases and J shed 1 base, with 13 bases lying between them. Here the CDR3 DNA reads TGCGCCAGCAGCCATGACAGTGCTGGGTCCTACGAGCAGTACTTC. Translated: CASSHDSAGSYEQYF.

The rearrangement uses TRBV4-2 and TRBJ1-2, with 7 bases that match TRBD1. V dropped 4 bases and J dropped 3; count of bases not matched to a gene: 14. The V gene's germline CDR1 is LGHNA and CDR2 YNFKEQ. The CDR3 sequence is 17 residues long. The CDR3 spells CASSPRQGTPLDYGYTF. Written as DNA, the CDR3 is TGTGCCAGCAGCCCCCGACAGGGCACCCCACTGGACTATGGCTACACCTTC.

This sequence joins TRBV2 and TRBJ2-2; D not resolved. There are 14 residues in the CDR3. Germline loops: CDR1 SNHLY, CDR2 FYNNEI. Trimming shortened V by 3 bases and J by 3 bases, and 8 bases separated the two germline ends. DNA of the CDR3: TGTGCCAGCAGTGAGCGGCAGCACACCGGGGAGCTGTTTTTT. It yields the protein CASSERQHTGELFF.

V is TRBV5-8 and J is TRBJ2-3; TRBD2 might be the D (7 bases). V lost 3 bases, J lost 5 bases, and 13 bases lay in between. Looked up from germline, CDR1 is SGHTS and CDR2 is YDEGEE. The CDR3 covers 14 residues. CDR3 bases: TGTGCCAGCAGCTCAAACAGGGAGGGAGATACGCAGTATTTT. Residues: CASSSNREGDTQYF. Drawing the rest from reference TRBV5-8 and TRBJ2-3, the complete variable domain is EAGVTQSPTHLIKTRGQQATLRCSPISGHTSVYWYQQALGLGLQFLLWYDEGEERNRGNFPPRFSGRQFPNYSSELNVNALELEDSALYLCASSSNREGDTQYFGPGTRLTVL.

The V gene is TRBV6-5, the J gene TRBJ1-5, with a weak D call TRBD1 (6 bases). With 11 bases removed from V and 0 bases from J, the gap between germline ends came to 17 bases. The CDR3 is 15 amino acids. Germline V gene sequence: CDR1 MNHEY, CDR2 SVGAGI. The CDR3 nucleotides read TGTGCCTCGGCGCAGGGGAGTTATAGCAATCAGCCCCAGCATTTT. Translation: CASAQGSYSNQPQHF.

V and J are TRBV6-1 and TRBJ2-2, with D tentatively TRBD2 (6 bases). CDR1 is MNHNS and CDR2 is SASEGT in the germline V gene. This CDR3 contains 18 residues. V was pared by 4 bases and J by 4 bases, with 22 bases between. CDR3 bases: TGTGCCAGCAGTGGTTTTTATGCAAGGCGGGGAGGCACCGGGGAGCTGTTTTTT. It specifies CASSGFYARRGGTGELFF.